Listed below are T cell receptor beta chains from one sample, sequenced in a study of metastatic and nonmetastatic thyroid tumors. MiXCR re-clonotyped the PCR reads for TCRdb. The repertoire consists of roughly 55,000 clones, with 15% to 20% occurring once and the leading ten covering roughly a tenth. The sample taken for sequencing was blood. The source of these receptors is a male donor with papillary thyroid cancer or a benign thyroid nodule (not recorded which). Some clones in this sample may be carry-over from other donors' samples. CDR3s include the opening cysteine and the closing phenylalanine or tryptophan. A D gene is named only where the DNA matches it firmly. The size entry is marked missing in some rows and otherwise reads once, few, many or a size class.

TRBJ2-7,TRBV5-4,TRBD1,NA,CASSLEGARRSYSYEQYF,TGTGCCAGCAGCTTGGAGGGGGCTAGGCGCTCGTACTCCTACGAGCAGTACTTC
TRBJ1-6,TRBV15,NA,many,CATSREAGLGGYSSPLHF,TGTGCCACCAGCAGAGAGGCGGGACTCGGGGGGTATTCTTCACCCCTCCACTTT
TRBJ2-5,TRBV3-1,NA,many,CASSTLTSGRNKETQYF,TGTGCCAGCAGCACCCTTACGAGTGGGAGAAACAAAGAGACCCAGTACTTC
TRBJ2-1,TRBV28,NA,many,CASSFKDPVLNEQFF,TGTGCCAGCAGTTTTAAGGATCCTGTTTTAAATGAGCAGTTCTTC
TRBJ2-1,TRBV6-5,TRBD2,many,CASSYSVLADYNEQFF,TGTGCCAGCAGTTACTCCGTCCTAGCGGACTACAATGAGCAGTTCTTC
TRBJ2-2,TRBV9,TRBD1,NA,CASSVGQGLIGELFF,TGTGCCAGCAGCGTAGGACAGGGGCTTATCGGGGAGCTGTTTTTT
TRBJ1-2,TRBV28,NA,many,CASRPGFTNYGYTF,TGTGCCAGCAGACCAGGATTTACTAACTATGGCTACACCTTC
TRBJ2-1,TRBV20-1,TRBD2,many,CSASLTGTSNSYNEQFF,TGCAGTGCTAGCCTGACCGGGACTAGTAACTCCTACAATGAGCAGTTCTTC
TRBJ2-1,TRBV24-1,NA,many,CATSDPTSESYNEQFF,TGTGCCACCAGTGATCCCACTAGTGAGTCCTACAATGAGCAGTTCTTC
TRBJ2-7,TRBV7-2,TRBD1,NA,CASVLTKGQPEQYF,TGTGCCAGCGTTCTAACAAAGGGACAGCCCGAGCAGTACTTC
TRBJ1-4,TRBV7-9,NA,many,CASSLEQGAKLFF,TGTGCCAGCAGCTTAGAACAGGGAGCGAAACTGTTTTTT
TRBJ1-1,TRBV6-1,NA,many,CASSRPDGTEAFF,TGTGCCAGCAGCCGCCCGGACGGGACTGAAGCTTTCTTT